This TCR beta chain came from a study of OX40 agonist ivuxolimab in advanced cancers. Overall study context: Those enrolled were 80% to 85% male, with a mean age of approximately 60 years and ages from about 20 to 90. Enrollees could have had prior anti-PD-1, anti-PD-L1 or anti-CTLA-4 therapy, which approximately 38% had received.

The method was immunoSEQ multiplex PCR; TCRdb's version includes in-frame clones alone and lacks a portion of them. Among 60,000 to 85,000 clones, approximately 87% were seen once, and the ten largest hold about 0.5%. Germline V gene lookup returns CDR1 SQVTM and CDR2 ANQGSEA. The CDR3 length is 14 residues. Unmatched junction bases numbered 6, after V lost 8 bases and J lost 1 base. This sequence originates from an adult with an advanced solid tumor such as melanoma, head and neck, liver or kidney cancer. The chain has TRBV29-1 and TRBJ2-1, with 9 bases fitting TRBD1. Sequenced material: CD4+ or CD8+ T cells sorted from blood, taken in a trial of the OX40 agonist ivuxolimab. The CDR3 DNA sequence: TGCAGCATCCAGGACAGGGGATCCTACAATGAGCAGTTCTTC. This sequence encodes CSIQDRGSYNEQFF.